This T cell receptor beta chain was observed in a study of blood T cells in healthy people across ages. Isolation per sample recovered at least 7 million PBMCs. The junction had 6 bases not matched to a gene; V was cut back by 2 bases and J by 2 bases. Germline-derived CDR1 and CDR2 are MNHEY and SVGEGT. The CDR3 spans 15 residues. Findings and caveats of the study: Measured against age, TCR beta diversity per million T cells decreased in a roughly linear manner.

Note on this clonotype: Its antigen is not known.

Then a second PCR, running about 7 to 11 cycles, was carried out with a sample-barcoded 5' primer and a J-beta primer mix. TCRdb used MiXCR to reprocess the 5' RACE reads, holding one entry per CDR3 protein. The table shows 1.5 million to 2 million distinct CDR3 sequences, with roughly 27% occurring only once. Sequenced sample: blood. The TCR comes from a woman aged 25 to 45 in good health. The chain combines TRBV6-2 or TRBV6-3 with TRBJ2-7; 7 positions match TRBD2. The DNA for the CDR3 is TGTGCCAGCAGTTACGAGAGCGGGGACGCCTACGAGCAGTACTTC. It specifies CASSYESGDAYEQYF.